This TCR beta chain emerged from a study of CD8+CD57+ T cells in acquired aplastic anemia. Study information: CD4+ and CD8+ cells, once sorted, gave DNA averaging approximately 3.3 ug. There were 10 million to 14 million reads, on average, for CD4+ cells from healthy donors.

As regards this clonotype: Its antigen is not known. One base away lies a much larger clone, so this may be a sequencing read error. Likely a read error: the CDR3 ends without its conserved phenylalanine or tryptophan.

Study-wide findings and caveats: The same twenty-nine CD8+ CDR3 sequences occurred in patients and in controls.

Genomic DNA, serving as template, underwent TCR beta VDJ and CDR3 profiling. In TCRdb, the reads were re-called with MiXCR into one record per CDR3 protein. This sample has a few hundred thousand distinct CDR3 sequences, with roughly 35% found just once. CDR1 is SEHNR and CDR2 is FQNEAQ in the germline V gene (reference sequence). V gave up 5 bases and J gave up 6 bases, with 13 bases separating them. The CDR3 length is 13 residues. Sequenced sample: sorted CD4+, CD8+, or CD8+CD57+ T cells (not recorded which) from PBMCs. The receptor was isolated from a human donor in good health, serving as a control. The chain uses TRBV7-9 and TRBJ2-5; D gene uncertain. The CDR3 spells CASSRDWGKTQYL. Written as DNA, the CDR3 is TGTGCCAGCAGCCGAGACTGGGGAAAGACCCAGTACCTC.